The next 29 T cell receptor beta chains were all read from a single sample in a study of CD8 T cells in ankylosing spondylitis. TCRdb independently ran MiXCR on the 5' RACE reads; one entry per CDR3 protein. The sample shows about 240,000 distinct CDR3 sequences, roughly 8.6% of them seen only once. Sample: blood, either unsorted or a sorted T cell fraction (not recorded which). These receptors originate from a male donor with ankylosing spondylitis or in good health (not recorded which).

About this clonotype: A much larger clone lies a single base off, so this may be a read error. This chain's CDR3 is CASSVNIAGENKQYF. DNA for the CDR3: TGTGCCAGCAGCGTAAATATAGCGGGAGAAAACAAGCAGTACTTC. J is TRBJ2-7 and V is TRBV9; TRBD2 matches 9 bases. The junction had 10 bases not matched to a gene; V was cut back by 1 base and J by 8 bases. The length of the CDR3 is 15 residues. Germline V gene data show CDR1 as SGDLS and CDR2 as YYNGEE. The whole variable domain, filled in from reference TRBV9 and TRBJ2-7, reads DSGVTQTPKHLITATGQRVTLRCSPRSGDLSVYWYQQSLDQGLQFLIQYYNGEERAKGNILERFSAQQFPDLHSELNLSSLELGDSALYFCASSVNIAGENKQYFGPGTRLTVT.

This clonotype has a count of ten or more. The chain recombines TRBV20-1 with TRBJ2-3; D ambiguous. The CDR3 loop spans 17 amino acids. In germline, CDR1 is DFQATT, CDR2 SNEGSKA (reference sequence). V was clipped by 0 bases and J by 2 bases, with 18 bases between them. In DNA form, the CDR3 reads TGCAGTGCTAGAGATCGACACCTCCCTAGTTACACAGATACGCAGTATTTT. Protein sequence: CSARDRHLPSYTDTQYF.

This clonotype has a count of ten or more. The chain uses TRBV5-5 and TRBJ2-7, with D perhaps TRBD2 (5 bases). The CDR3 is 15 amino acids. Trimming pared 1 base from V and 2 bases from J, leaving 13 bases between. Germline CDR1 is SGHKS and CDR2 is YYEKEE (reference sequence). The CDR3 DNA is TGTGCCAGCAGCTTGCGGGCGGACTTCACCTACGAGCAGTACTTC. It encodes CASSLRADFTYEQYF. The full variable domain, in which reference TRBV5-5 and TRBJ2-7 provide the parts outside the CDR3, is DAGVTQSPTHLIKTRGQQVTLRCSPISGHKSVSWYQQVLGQGPQFIFQYYEKEERGRGNFPDRFSARQFPNYSSELNVNALLLGDSALYLCASSLRADFTYEQYFGPGTRLTVT.

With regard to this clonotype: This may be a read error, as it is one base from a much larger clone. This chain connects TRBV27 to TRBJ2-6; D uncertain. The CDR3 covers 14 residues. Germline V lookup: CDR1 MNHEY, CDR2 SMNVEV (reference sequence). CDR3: CAGRWTSGANVLTF. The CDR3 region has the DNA TGTGCCGGCAGGTGGACGTCCGGGGCCAACGTCCTGACTTTC.

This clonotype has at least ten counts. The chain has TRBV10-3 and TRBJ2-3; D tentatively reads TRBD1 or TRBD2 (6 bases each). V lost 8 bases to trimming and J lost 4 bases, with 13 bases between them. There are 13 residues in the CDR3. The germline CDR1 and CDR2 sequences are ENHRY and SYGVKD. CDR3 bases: TGTGCCATCGCACAGGGAGGATCAGATACGCAGTATTTT. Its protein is CAIAQGGSDTQYF.

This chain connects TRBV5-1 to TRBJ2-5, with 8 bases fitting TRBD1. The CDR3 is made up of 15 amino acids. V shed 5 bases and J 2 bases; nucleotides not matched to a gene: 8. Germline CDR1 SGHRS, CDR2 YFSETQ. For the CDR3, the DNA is TGCGCCAGCAGGCCCACCACAGGGGGACAAGAGACCCAGTACTTC. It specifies CASRPTTGGQETQYF.

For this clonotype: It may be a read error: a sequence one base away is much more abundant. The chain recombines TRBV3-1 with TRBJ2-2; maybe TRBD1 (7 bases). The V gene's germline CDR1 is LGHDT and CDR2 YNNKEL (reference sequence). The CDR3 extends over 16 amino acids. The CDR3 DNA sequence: TGTGCCAGCAGCCAACGACAGGGACTTAACACCTGGGAGCTGTTTTTT. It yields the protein CASSQRQGLNTWELFF.

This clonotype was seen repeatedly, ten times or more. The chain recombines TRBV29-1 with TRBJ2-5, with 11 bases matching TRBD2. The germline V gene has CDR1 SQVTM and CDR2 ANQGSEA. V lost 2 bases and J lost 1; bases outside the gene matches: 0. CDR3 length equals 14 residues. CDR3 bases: TGCAGCGTTGAACTAGCGGGAGGCCAAGAGACCCAGTACTTC. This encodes CSVELAGGQETQYF.

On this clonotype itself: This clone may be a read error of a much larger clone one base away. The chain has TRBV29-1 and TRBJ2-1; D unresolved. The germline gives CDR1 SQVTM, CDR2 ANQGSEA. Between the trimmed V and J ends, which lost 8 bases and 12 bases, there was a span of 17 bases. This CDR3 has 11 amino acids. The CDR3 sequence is CSPSKGPGQFF. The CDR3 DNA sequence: TGCAGCCCCTCCAAGGGTCCGGGGCAGTTCTTC.

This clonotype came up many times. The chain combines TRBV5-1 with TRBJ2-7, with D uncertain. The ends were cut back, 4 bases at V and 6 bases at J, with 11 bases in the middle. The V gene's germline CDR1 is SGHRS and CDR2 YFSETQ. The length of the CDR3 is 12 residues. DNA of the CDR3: TGCGCCAGCAGCGTCAACAGTGGCGAGCAGTACTTC. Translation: CASSVNSGEQYF. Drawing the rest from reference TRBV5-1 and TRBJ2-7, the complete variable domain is KAGVTQTPRYLIKTRGQQVTLSCSPISGHRSVSWYQQTPGQGLQFLFEYFSETQRNKGNFPGRFSGRQFSNSRSEMNVSTLELGDSALYLCASSVNSGEQYFGPGTRLTVT.

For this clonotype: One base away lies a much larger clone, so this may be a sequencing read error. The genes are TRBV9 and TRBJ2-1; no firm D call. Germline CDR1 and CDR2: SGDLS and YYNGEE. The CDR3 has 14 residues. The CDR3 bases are TGTGCCACCAGCGCGATGGGGTTGGTCAATGAGCAGTTCTTC. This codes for CATSAMGLVNEQFF.

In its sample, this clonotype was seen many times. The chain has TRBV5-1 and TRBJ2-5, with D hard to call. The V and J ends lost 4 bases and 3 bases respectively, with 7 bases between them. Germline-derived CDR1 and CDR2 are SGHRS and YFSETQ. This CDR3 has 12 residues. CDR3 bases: TGCGCCAGCAGCCCCCACGAAGAGACCCAGTACTTC. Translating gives CASSPHEETQYF.

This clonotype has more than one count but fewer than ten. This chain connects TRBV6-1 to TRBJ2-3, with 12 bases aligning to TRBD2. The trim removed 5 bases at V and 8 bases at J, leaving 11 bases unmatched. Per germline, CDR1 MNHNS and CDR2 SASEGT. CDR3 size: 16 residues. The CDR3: CASSTGTSGPPGTQYF. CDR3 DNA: TGTGCCAGCAGTACCGGGACTAGCGGGCCGCCTGGTACGCAGTATTTT.

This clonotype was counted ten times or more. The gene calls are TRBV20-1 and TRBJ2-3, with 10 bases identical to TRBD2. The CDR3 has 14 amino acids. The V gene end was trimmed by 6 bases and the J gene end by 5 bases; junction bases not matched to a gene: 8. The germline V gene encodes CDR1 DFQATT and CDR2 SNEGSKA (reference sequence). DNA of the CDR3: TGCAGTGCGACCCTAGCGGGGGTGCAAGATACGCAGTATTTT. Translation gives CSATLAGVQDTQYF.

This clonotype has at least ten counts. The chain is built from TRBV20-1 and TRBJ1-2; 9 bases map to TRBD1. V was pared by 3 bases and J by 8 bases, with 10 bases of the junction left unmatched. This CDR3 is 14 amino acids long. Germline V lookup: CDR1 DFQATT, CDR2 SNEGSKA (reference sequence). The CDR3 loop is CSASGRDRVGGYTF. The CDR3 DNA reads TGCAGTGCTAGTGGGCGGGACAGGGTAGGCGGCTACACCTTC.

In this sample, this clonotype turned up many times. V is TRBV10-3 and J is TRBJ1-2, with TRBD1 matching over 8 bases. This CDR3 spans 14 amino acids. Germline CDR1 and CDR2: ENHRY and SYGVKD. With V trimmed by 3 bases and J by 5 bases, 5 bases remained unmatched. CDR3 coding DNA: TGTGCCATCAGTGAAGGGACAGGCCCATATGGCTACACCTTC. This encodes CAISEGTGPYGYTF.

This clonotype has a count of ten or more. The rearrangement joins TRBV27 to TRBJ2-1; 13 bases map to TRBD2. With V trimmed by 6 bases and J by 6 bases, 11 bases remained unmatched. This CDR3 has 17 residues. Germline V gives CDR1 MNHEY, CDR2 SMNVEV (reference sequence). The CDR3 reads CASRGPLGLAGVNEQFF. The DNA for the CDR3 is TGTGCCAGCAGAGGCCCTCTCGGACTAGCGGGGGTCAATGAGCAGTTCTTC.

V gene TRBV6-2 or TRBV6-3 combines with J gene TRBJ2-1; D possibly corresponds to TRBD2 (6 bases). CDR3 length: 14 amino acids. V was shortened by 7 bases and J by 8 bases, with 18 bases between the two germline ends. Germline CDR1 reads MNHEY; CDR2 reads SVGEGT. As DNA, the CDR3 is TGTGCCAGCACCTCGGGTCGGGAGTTTCATGAGCAGTTCTTC. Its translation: CASTSGREFHEQFF.

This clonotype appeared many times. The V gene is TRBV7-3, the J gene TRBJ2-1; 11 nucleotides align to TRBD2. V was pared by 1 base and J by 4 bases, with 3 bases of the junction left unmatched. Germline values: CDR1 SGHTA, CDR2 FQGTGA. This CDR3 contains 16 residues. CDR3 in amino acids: CASSLKSSGGYNEQFF. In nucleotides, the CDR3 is TGTGCCAGCAGCTTAAAATCTAGCGGGGGGTACAATGAGCAGTTCTTC.

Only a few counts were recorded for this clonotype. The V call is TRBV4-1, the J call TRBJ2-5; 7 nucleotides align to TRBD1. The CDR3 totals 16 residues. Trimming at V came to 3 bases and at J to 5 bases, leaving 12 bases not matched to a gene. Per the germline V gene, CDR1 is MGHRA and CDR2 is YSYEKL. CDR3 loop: CASSQGRQGLRETQYF. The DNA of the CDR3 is TGCGCCAGCAGCCAGGGACGACAGGGCCTCCGGGAGACCCAGTACTTC.

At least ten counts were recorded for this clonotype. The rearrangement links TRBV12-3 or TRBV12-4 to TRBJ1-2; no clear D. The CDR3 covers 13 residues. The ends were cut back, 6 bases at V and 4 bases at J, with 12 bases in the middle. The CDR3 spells CASSFPSLYGYTF. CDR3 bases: TGTGCCAGCAGCTTCCCCTCCCTCTATGGCTACACCTTC.

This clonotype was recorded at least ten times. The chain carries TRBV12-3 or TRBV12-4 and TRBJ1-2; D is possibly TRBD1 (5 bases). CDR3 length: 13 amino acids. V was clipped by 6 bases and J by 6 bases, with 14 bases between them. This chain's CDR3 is CASRPGHSDGYTF. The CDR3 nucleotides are TGTGCCAGCAGACCCGGACATTCGGATGGCTACACCTTC.

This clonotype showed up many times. The DNA of the CDR3 is TGCAGCGTTGGCCGGATTCAAGAGACCCAGTACTTC. As protein: CSVGRIQETQYF. The chain combines TRBV29-1 with TRBJ2-5; the D is unclear. CDR1 and CDR2 from the germline V gene are SQVTM and ANQGSEA. V was pared by 4 bases and J by 2 bases, with 8 bases between. This CDR3 has 12 residues.

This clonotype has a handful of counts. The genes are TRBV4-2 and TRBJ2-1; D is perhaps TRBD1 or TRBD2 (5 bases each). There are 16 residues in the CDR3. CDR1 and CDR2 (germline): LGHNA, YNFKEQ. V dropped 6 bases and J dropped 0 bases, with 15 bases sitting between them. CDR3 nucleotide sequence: TGTGCCAGCAGACCCCGGGACCCCAGCTCCTACAATGAGCAGTTCTTC. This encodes CASRPRDPSSYNEQFF.

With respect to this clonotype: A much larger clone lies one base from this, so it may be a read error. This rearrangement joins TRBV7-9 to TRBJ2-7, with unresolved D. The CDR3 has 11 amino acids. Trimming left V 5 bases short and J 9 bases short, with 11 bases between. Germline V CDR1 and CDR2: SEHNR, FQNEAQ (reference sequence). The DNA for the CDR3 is TGTGCCAGCAGCCGAGGCAAGGGGCAGTACTTC. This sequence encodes CASSRGKGQYF.

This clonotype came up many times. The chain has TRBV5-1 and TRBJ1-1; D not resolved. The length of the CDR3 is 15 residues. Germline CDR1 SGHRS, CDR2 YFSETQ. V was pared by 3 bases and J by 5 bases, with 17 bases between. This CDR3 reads CASSYRSGEGTEAFF. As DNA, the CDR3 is TGCGCCAGCAGCTACCGTTCCGGGGAAGGGACTGAAGCTTTCTTT. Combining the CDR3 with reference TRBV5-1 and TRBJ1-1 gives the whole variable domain KAGVTQTPRYLIKTRGQQVTLSCSPISGHRSVSWYQQTPGQGLQFLFEYFSETQRNKGNFPGRFSGRQFSNSRSEMNVSTLELGDSALYLCASSYRSGEGTEAFFGQGTRLTVV.

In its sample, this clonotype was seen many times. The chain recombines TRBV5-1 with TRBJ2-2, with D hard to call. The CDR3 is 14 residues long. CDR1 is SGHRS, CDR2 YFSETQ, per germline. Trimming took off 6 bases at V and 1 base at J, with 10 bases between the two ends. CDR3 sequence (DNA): TGCGCCAGCACTGACGGCCTGAACACCGGGGAGCTGTTTTTT. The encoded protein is CASTDGLNTGELFF.

In nucleotides, the CDR3 is TGCGCCAGCAGCCAAGAGCTAGCGGGAGGGCTTGTTGGGGAGACCCAGTACTTC. Protein: CASSQELAGGLVGETQYF. This sequence joins TRBV4-1 and TRBJ2-5; 12 nucleotides agree with TRBD2. The CDR3 sequence is 18 residues long. The J segment lost 5 bases and the V segment lost 0 bases, leaving 10 bases of the junction unmatched. Germline V gene data show CDR1 as MGHRA and CDR2 as YSYEKL.

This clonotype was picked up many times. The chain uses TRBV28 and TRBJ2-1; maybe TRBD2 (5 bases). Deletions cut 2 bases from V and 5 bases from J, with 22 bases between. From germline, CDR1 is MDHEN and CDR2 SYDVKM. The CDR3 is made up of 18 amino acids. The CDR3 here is CASSLLKREILRNNEQFF. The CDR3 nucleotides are TGTGCCAGCAGTTTACTTAAGAGGGAGATTCTGAGAAACAATGAGCAGTTCTTC.